A selection of T cell receptor beta chains follows, all from one sample in a study of shared clonotypes between healthy human individuals. Clones were sequenced by immunoSEQ multiplex PCR, and TCRdb holds only the in-frame ones, with some missing. The sample yields some 2.1 million clones, less than 95% seen once. The sequenced sample was naive CD8+ T cells sorted from blood. These receptors all come from a man younger than 30 in good health. The CDR3 runs from the conserved cysteine through the conserved F or W. The D gene is left open where the match is weak. The listing skips clone size in some rows; elsewhere it reads once, few, many or a size class.

.	TRBV14	TRBD1	TRBJ2-7	TGTGCCAGCAGCCAAGGGACAGGGCGCGCGTACGAGCAGTACTTC	CASSQGTGRAYEQYF
.	TRBV27	TRBD2	TRBJ2-7	TGTGCCAGCAGTTTAGGGGTAGCTAGCGGCTACGAGCAGTACTTC	CASSLGVASGYEQYF
.	TRBV2	TRBD2	TRBJ2-1	TGTGCCAGCGCAGGACTAGCGGGGGCTTACAATGAGCAGTTCTTC	CASAGLAGAYNEQFF
once	TRBV9	.	TRBJ2-7	TGTGCCAGCAGCGTACGGGCCAGCCCCTACGAGCAGTACTTC	CASSVRASPYEQYF
.	TRBV5-1	TRBD2	TRBJ2-5	TGCGCCAGCAGCTTGGGTCTAGCGGGAGGGCCGGAGACCCAGTACTTC	CASSLGLAGGPETQYF
.	TRBV6-4	TRBD2	TRBJ2-5	TGTGACGGACTAGCGGGATTATGGGGAGAGACCCAGTACTTC	CDGLAGLWGETQYF
once	TRBV2	.	TRBJ2-7	TGTGCCAGCAGTGAAAATACCTACGAGCAGTACTTC	CASSENTYEQYF
.	TRBV4-3	TRBD1	TRBJ1-2	TGCGCCAGCAGCTTTCAGGGACAGGGGGGAGATGGCTACACCTTC	CASSFQGQGGDGYTF
.	TRBV4-1	.	TRBJ1-1	TGCGCCAGCAGCCACATGGATTTTGAAGCTTTCTTT	CASSHMDFEAFF
.	TRBV27	.	TRBJ1-1	TGTGCCAGCAGTTTTGACAACTTCTTGAACACTGAAGCTTTCTTT	CASSFDNFLNTEAFF
.	TRBV10-3	TRBD1	TRBJ1-1	TGTGCCACGCGACAGGGGAACACTGAAGCTTTCTTT	CATRQGNTEAFF
.	TRBV18	TRBD1	TRBJ1-5	TGTGCCAGCTCACCTTCGAAAGGGACAGGGCTCAATCAGCCCCAGCATTTT	CASSPSKGTGLNQPQHF
.	TRBV28	.	TRBJ2-4	TGTGCCAGCAGCTCCCTCCAGGTGCTAGCCAAAAACATTCAGTACTTC	CASSSLQVLAKNIQYF
.	TRBV6-5	TRBD1	TRBJ1-1	TGTGCCAGCATAAAAATCCGGGACAGGGGCGAAGCTTTCTTT	CASIKIRDRGEAFF
.	TRBV19	.	TRBJ1-2	TGTGCCAGTCAGGAGCTGTCCTACGGAACTAACTATGGCTACACCTTC	CASQELSYGTNYGYTF
.	TRBV27	.	TRBJ2-2	TGTGCCAGCAGTCGGACAGACACGAACACCGGGGAGCTGTTTTTT	CASSRTDTNTGELFF
.	TRBV6-5	.	TRBJ1-4	TGTGCCAGCAGTTACGTGCCAGGGCGTATTGAAAAACTGTTTTTT	CASSYVPGRIEKLFF
.	TRBV6-5	.	TRBJ2-7	TGTGCCAGCAGCTTCGGGACTCCCAGCTCCTACGAGCAGTACTTC	CASSFGTPSSYEQYF
.	TRBV28	TRBD2	TRBJ2-5	TGTGCCAGCAGTTTAAGGCTAGCGGGGGTCCAAGAGACCCAGTACTTC	CASSLRLAGVQETQYF
.	TRBV27	.	TRBJ1-5	TGTGCCAGCAGTTTATCGGGTCTCTATCAGCCCCAGCATTTT	CASSLSGLYQPQHF
.	TRBV5-4	.	TRBJ1-3	TGTGCCAGCAGCTTGTCGGCCGACGGCTACTCTGGAAACACCATATATTTT	CASSLSADGYSGNTIYF
.	TRBV23-1	.	TRBJ2-7	TGCGCCAGCAGTCAATCGGGCAGAACGTACGAGCAGTACTTC	CASSQSGRTYEQYF
.	TRBV4-3	.	TRBJ2-7	TGCGCCAGCAGCCAAGGAGTCGCGTACTCCTACGAGCAGTACTTC	CASSQGVAYSYEQYF
.	TRBV18	TRBD1	TRBJ2-7	TGTGCCAGCTCACCACCGAGACAGGGGGCTTCCTACGAGCAGTACTTC	CASSPPRQGASYEQYF
.	TRBV29-1	.	TRBJ1-1	TGCAGCGTTGAAGATGTTGGGGGGGAGGCGAACACTGAAGCTTTCTTT	CSVEDVGGEANTEAFF
.	TRBV2	TRBD1	TRBJ1-2	TGTGCCAGCAACGAAGGGACAGAGTACTATGGCTACACCTTC	CASNEGTEYYGYTF